Below are 20 T cell receptor beta chains sequenced from a single sample in a study of vaccination effects on CD4 cells after COVID-19. Culturing for 9 to 10 days preceded CD4+ T cell isolation. All study participants received two doses of BNT162b2 or mRNA-1273 vaccine. Repertoires were generated with immunoSEQ multiplex PCR, while TCRdb's copy carries only in-frame clones and drops some. Of just under 75,000 clones in the sample, 73% were seen once. Their antigen targets remain unknown. Sequencing used CD4+ T cells from PBMCs cultured without peptide, obtained after COVID-19 vaccination. The receptors derive from a human donor who received a COVID-19 vaccine.

The chain uses TRBV10-3 and TRBJ2-3; weak D call: TRBD2 (6 bases). In germline, CDR1 is ENHRY, CDR2 SYGVKD. Trimming removed 8 bases at V and 1 base at J, with 10 bases between. This CDR3 is 13 amino acids long. This CDR3 is CAIGGGGTDTQYF. The CDR3, as DNA: TGTGCCATCGGAGGCGGGGGCACAGATACGCAGTATTTT.

This rearrangement joins TRBV9 to TRBJ1-6; 7 bases align to TRBD1. Germline lookup yields CDR1 SGDLS and CDR2 YYNGEE. V shed 4 bases and J 8 bases; nucleotides not matched to a gene: 18. The CDR3 length is 18 residues. This CDR3 reads CASSRNLMPGQKDSPLHF. Written as DNA, the CDR3 is TGTGCCAGCAGCCGAAATCTTATGCCGGGACAGAAGGATTCACCCCTCCACTTT.

The chain couples TRBV18 to TRBJ2-5, with D possibly called TRBD1 or TRBD2 (5 bases each). From germline, CDR1 is KGHSH and CDR2 LQKENI. The CDR3 is 12 residues long. Trimming removed 3 bases from V and 5 bases from J, with 7 bases in between. The CDR3 here is CASSPEGETQYF. The CDR3 DNA is TGTGCCAGCTCACCTGAGGGGGAGACCCAGTACTTC.

The genes are TRBV7-2 and TRBJ1-1; D is uncertain. The V end was cut by 4 bases, the J end by 3 bases, with 15 bases between. Per the germline V gene, CDR1 is SGHTA and CDR2 is FQGNSA. There are 15 residues in the CDR3. The CDR3 reads CASSSPRGGYTEAFF. CDR3 DNA: TGTGCCAGCAGCTCACCTCGGGGAGGGTACACTGAAGCTTTCTTT.

This chain uses TRBV21-1 with TRBJ2-2; the table's D call TRBD1 went unverified against the DNA. TRBV21-1 is shown as a pseudogene. CDR3 length: 15 amino acids. CDR3 bases: TGTGCCAGCAGCGCGACAGGGGTTAACACCGGGGAGCTGTTTTTT. The encoded protein is CASSATGVNTGELFF.

The chain is built from TRBV27 and TRBJ1-2; D is undetermined. The germline CDR1 and CDR2 sequences are MNHEY and SMNVEV (reference sequence). The CDR3 contains 14 residues. V was trimmed by 1 base and J by 6 bases, leaving 12 bases between them. The CDR3 here is CASSLYVSSDGYTF. The CDR3, as DNA: TGTGCCAGCAGTTTATACGTTTCTTCTGATGGCTACACCTTC.

The V and J genes are TRBV12-3 or TRBV12-4 and TRBJ2-2; no firm D call. The CDR3 is 12 residues long. Between the trimmed V and J ends, which lost 3 bases and 3 bases, there was a span of 2 bases. The chain's CDR3 is CASSFYTGELFF. CDR3 DNA sequence: TGTGCCAGCAGTTTTTACACCGGGGAGCTGTTTTTT.

The chain couples TRBV7-8 to TRBJ1-2, with D maybe TRBD1 (5 bases). In germline, CDR1 is SGHVS, CDR2 FQNEAQ. V lost 2 bases, J lost 5 bases, and 15 bases lay in between. This CDR3 region has 15 residues. The CDR3 protein is CASSLSPGLTYGYTF. The CDR3 bases are TGTGCCAGCAGCTTAAGTCCAGGGTTGACTTATGGCTACACCTTC.

This clone is a singleton in its sample. The chain recombines TRBV5-5 with TRBJ2-2, with 7 bases identical to TRBD1. Trimming took 4 bases from V and 6 from J; bases not matched to a gene: 6. The CDR3 length is 14 residues. Looked up from germline, CDR1 is SGHKS and CDR2 is YYEKEE (reference sequence). The CDR3: CASSLGQSSGELFF. The CDR3 DNA follows: TGTGCCAGCAGCCTGGGACAGTCGTCCGGGGAGCTGTTTTTT.

This chain uses TRBV3-1 (or the pseudogene TRBV3-2) with TRBJ1-6; D possibly corresponds to TRBD1 (5 bases). CDR1 LGHDT and CDR2 YNNKEL come from the germline V gene (reference sequence). V lost 1 base and J lost 8, with 9 bases in between. CDR3 length: 14 amino acids. In DNA, the CDR3 is TGTGCCAGCAGCCAAGCAGGGTCGGATTCACCCCTCCACTTT. It is translated as CASSQAGSDSPLHF.

The chain has TRBV28 and TRBJ1-6; D is unclear. Trimming took 2 bases from V and 7 from J, leaving 18 bases between them. The CDR3 sequence is 17 residues long. Per the germline V gene, CDR1 is MDHEN and CDR2 is SYDVKM. The DNA for the CDR3 is TGTGCCAGCAGTTTAACGTTAGCGGCGTACAAAAATTCACCCCTCCACTTT. Translated: CASSLTLAAYKNSPLHF. Full variable domain (rest looked up from reference TRBV28 and TRBJ1-6): DVKVTQSSRYLVKRTGEKVFLECVQDMDHENMFWYRQDPGLGLRLIYFSYDVKMKEKGDIPEGYSVSREKKERFSLILESASTNQTSMYLCASSLTLAAYKNSPLHFGNGTRLTVT.

The chain uses TRBV2 and TRBJ1-2, with D hard to call. The length of the CDR3 is 12 residues. CDR1 and CDR2 from the germline V gene are SNHLY and FYNNEI. V lost 9 bases and J 6 bases, leaving 14 bases between the germline ends. In DNA form, the CDR3 reads TGTGCCAGGTCAAGAGCTAGCGATGGCTACACCTTC. As protein: CARSRASDGYTF.

The V and J genes are TRBV29-1 and TRBJ2-3, with D perhaps matching TRBD1 (7 bases). The CDR3 sequence is 13 residues long. The V gene lost 7 bases and the J gene lost 4 bases, with 15 bases spanning the gap. Germline V lookup: CDR1 SQVTM, CDR2 ANQGSEA. The CDR3 here is CSGRRGPADTQYF. In DNA, the CDR3 is TGCAGCGGAAGGAGGGGGCCCGCAGATACGCAGTATTTT.

The chain uses TRBV7-3 and TRBJ2-1; TRBD2 might be the D (5 bases). Germline V gene lookup returns CDR1 SGHTA and CDR2 FQGTGA. CDR3 size: 14 residues. V was pared by 1 base and J by 8 bases, with 12 bases between. The CDR3 protein is CASSLRVGADEQFF. The CDR3 DNA is TGTGCCAGCAGCTTAAGGGTAGGAGCGGATGAGCAGTTCTTC.

The chain employs TRBV7-3 and TRBJ1-6; unclear D gene. CDR3 size: 13 residues. CDR1 is SGHTA, CDR2 FQGTGA, per germline. Trimming removed 5 bases at V and 3 bases at J, with 5 bases between. The CDR3 DNA reads TGTGCCAGCAGCCGGGACTATAATTCACCCCTCCACTTT. It yields the protein CASSRDYNSPLHF. The variable domain in full, completed from reference TRBV7-3 and TRBJ1-6, reads GAGVSQTPSNKVTEKGKYVELRCDPISGHTALYWYRQSLGQGPEFLIYFQGTGAADDSGLPNDRFFAVRPEGSVSTLKIQRTERGDSAVYLCASSRDYNSPLHFGNGTRLTVT.

V usage is TRBV12-3 or TRBV12-4 and J usage is TRBJ1-2; TRBD1 might be the D (6 bases). Trimming stripped 6 bases from V and 5 bases from J, with 13 bases between. This CDR3 comprises 13 residues. Written as DNA, the CDR3 is TGTGCCAGCAGCCTACCCCAGGGGTATGGCTACACCTTC. It encodes CASSLPQGYGYTF.

The chain joins TRBV18 to TRBJ1-1, with 8 bases aligning to TRBD1. This CDR3 is 13 amino acids long. Germline loops: CDR1 KGHSH, CDR2 LQKENI. After removal of 5 bases from V and 3 bases from J, the junction contained 2 bases not matched to a gene. CDR3: CASSKDRDTEAFF. CDR3 nucleotide sequence: TGTGCCAGCTCAAAGGACAGGGACACTGAAGCTTTCTTT.

This clone occurred a few times. This chain links TRBV10-1 with TRBJ1-4; D is unresolved. In germline, CDR1 is WNHNN, CDR2 SYGVQD (reference sequence). CDR3 size: 12 residues. V was pared by 0 bases and J by 7 bases, with 3 bases between. For the CDR3, the DNA is TGCGCCAGCAGTGAGTCGTCTGAAAAACTGTTTTTT. Translated, it gives CASSESSEKLFF.

The genes are TRBV15 and TRBJ2-5, with D possibly TRBD2 on 6 matching bases. The CDR3 extends over 17 amino acids. V gave up 2 bases and J gave up 0 bases, with 16 bases separating them. Germline V gene data show CDR1 as LNHNV and CDR2 as YYDKDF (reference sequence). Here the CDR3 reads CATSRSTVRDYQETQYF. In nucleotides, the CDR3 is TGTGCCACCAGCAGATCGACAGTCCGGGACTACCAAGAGACCCAGTACTTC.

This clone was recorded a few times. The chain combines TRBV5-5 with TRBJ1-6; possibly TRBD1 for D (5 bases). The CDR3 is 17 residues long. Looked up from germline, CDR1 is SGHKS and CDR2 is YYEKEE (reference sequence). V gave up 0 bases and J gave up 1 base, with 11 bases separating them. The CDR3 reads CASSLAQGGSYNSPLHF. CDR3 nucleotides: TGTGCCAGCAGCTTGGCGCAGGGAGGGTCCTATAATTCACCCCTCCACTTT.